This entry is about one TCR beta chain. V was clipped by 3 bases and J by 0 bases, with 11 bases between them. This CDR3 comprises 16 residues. Germline V gene data show CDR1 as KGHSH and CDR2 as LQKENI. These data belong to a study of blood T cell repertoires in COVID-19. Study context: The study drew acute and convalescent COVID-19 samples from the United States, Italy and Spain. The cDNA or gDNA used as material had been derived from T cells, B-cell-depleted T cells, or PBMCs.

Original data processing: Amplification of reference gene primers provided the estimated nucleated cell counts. Using immunoSEQ multiplex PCR, the repertoire was profiled, and TCRdb retains in-frame clones only, with some absent. V and J calls and clone size follow that table, whereas D and trimming were derived from the DNA. The sample shows 200,000 to 250,000 clones, roughly 88% of them seen only once. Sequenced input: peripheral blood. This TCR derives from a man under 40 who had recovered from COVID-19. The chain employs TRBV18 and TRBJ1-4; D unclear. The CDR3 reads CASSPIRHATNEKLFF. The CDR3, as DNA: TGTGCCAGCTCACCTATCAGACATGCAACTAATGAAAAACTGTTTTTT.